These T cell receptor beta chains were read from a single sample in a study of metastatic and nonmetastatic thyroid tumors. MiXCR re-clonotyped the PCR reads for TCRdb. Among 20,000 to 25,000 clones listed, about 14% were seen once. Sequencing was carried out using tumor tissue. These receptors were collected from a female donor with papillary thyroid cancer or a benign thyroid nodule (not recorded which). Some clones in this sample may be carry-over from other donors' samples. Each CDR3 is given with its conserved first and last residue. D genes are given only for firm matches. A clone size is listed for some rows: how often the clone was seen (once, few, many), or a class if it is expanded.

D gene	V gene	J gene	clone size	CDR3 DNA	CDR3 protein
TRBD2	TRBV10-1	TRBJ2-1	many	TGCGCCAGCAGCCGGGGGGAACTAGCGGGTGGGGACAATGAGCAGTTCTTC	CASSRGELAGGDNEQFF
.	TRBV5-1	TRBJ2-1	.	TGCGCCAGCAGCCCGGGGGGCGGGGGAAACAATGAGCAGTTCTTC	CASSPGGGGNNEQFF
.	TRBV30	TRBJ2-7	once	TGTGCCTGGACGGAGTCGAGCGCCTACGAGCAGTACTTC	CAWTESSAYEQYF
.	TRBV27	TRBJ2-7	many	TGTGCCAGCAGTTCCAGGGGAGGGTACTACGAGCAGTACTTC	CASSSRGGYYEQYF
TRBD1	TRBV19	TRBJ1-6	many	TGTGCCAGTAGTATCGAACTGGGACAGGGAAATTCACCCCTCCACTTT	CASSIELGQGNSPLHF
.	TRBV9	TRBJ1-1	.	TGTGCCAGCAGCACACAGGGTGTAGGAACTGAAGCTTTCTTT	CASSTQGVGTEAFF
TRBD1	TRBV14	TRBJ2-7	.	TGTGCCTGCAGCCGAAAACAGGGGGCATTTTACGAGCAGTACTTC	CACSRKQGAFYEQYF
.	TRBV6-1	TRBJ1-5	many	TGTGCCAGCAGTTTACATGCAGGGGCTCAGCCCCAGCATTTT	CASSLHAGAQPQHF
.	TRBV7-2	TRBJ2-3	many	TGTGCCAGCAGCCCGGGTGGGCCGGGCACAGATACGCAGTATTTT	CASSPGGPGTDTQYF
TRBD2	TRBV12-3/TRBV12-4	TRBJ2-1	many	TGTGCCAGCAGTCTAGCGGGGTCCTACAATGAGCAGTTCTTC	CASSLAGSYNEQFF
.	TRBV11-2	TRBJ2-6	many	TGTGCCAGCAGCCCCGGGGCCGGCCTTCCTGGGGCCAACGTCCTGACTTTC	CASSPGAGLPGANVLTF
.	TRBV18	TRBJ2-1	many	TGTGCCAGCTCACACCCAGAGAGTGAGCAGTTCTTC	CASSHPESEQFF
.	TRBV28	TRBJ1-2	.	TGTGCCAACAGAGGGTGGCGGTATGGCTACACCTTC	CANRGWRYGYTF
.	TRBV10-2	TRBJ2-7	few	TGCGCCAGCAGTGAGTCCACCTACAAGAAGTACTTC	CASSESTYKKYF
.	TRBV6-4	TRBJ2-3	many	TGTGCCAGCAGTGACGGGGCGACAGATACGCAGTATTTT	CASSDGATDTQYF
TRBD2	TRBV7-6	TRBJ2-3	many	TGTGCCAGCAGCTTAACGACGGGACTAGGCACAGATACGCAGTATTTT	CASSLTTGLGTDTQYF
TRBD1	TRBV29-1	TRBJ2-3	many	TGCAGCGTTGAAAAGGACAGGGCTGGAGATACGCAGTATTTT	CSVEKDRAGDTQYF
.	TRBV3-1	TRBJ2-7	many	TGTGCCAGCAGCCAAGGATTTGGCAGGGACAAATCCTACGAGCAGTACTTC	CASSQGFGRDKSYEQYF
TRBD2	TRBV2	TRBJ2-7	many	TGTGCCAGCAATGAGCGGGGGAGCTCCTACGAGCAGTACTTC	CASNERGSSYEQYF
.	TRBV5-1	TRBJ1-1	many	TGCGCCAGCAGCCCCGACAGCTTCAACACTGAAGCTTTCTTT	CASSPDSFNTEAFF
TRBD1	TRBV30	TRBJ1-4	many	TGTGCCTATGAGGGACAGGCGAATGAAAAACTGTTTTTT	CAYEGQANEKLFF
TRBD1	TRBV2	TRBJ2-4	many	TGTGCCAGCAGTGGACAGGGGGCTACCCTAGCCAAAAACATTCAGTACTTC	CASSGQGATLAKNIQYF
.	TRBV30	TRBJ2-7	.	TGTGCCTGGAGCCACGGGCAGATCTCCTACGAGCAGTACTTC	CAWSHGQISYEQYF